This T cell receptor (beta chain) was sequenced for a study of T cells in Graves' hyperthyroidism and ophthalmopathy. Study-level points and caveats: The blood repertoire included most of the expanded thyroid clonotypes above 0.001. Using 13 V-J features, a model discriminated ophthalmopathy from stable hyperthyroidism.

This clonotype was detected many times. Its antigen is unidentified. If no ophthalmopathy progression occurred within 18 months, Graves' hyperthyroidism was stable. Hyperthyroidism, newly diagnosed and lasting under 2 months, affected patients aged 18 to 65. The V end lost 0 bases, the J end lost 6 bases, and 12 bases lay between the germline ends. The CDR3 is 14 amino acids. The germline V gene has CDR1 SGDLS and CDR2 YYNGEE. TCR beta CDR3 regions were amplified from RNA transcripts. An initial round of RT-PCR targeting the TCR CDR3 relied on the HTBI primer set. TCRdb re-derived calls from the multiplex PCR reads in MiXCR, one entry per CDR3 protein. The repertoire holds a few hundred thousand distinct CDR3 sequences, with 46% as singletons.

Sequencing input: peripheral blood or thyroid tissue (not recorded which). The sequence came from a woman under 30 with Graves' hyperthyroidism. This chain joins TRBV9 and TRBJ1-1; TRBD1 might be the D (6 bases). CDR3 nucleotides: TGTGCCAGCAGCGTAGGACAGGAGGGAGCTGAAGCTTTCTTT. Translation: CASSVGQEGAEAFF.